This T cell receptor (beta chain) stems from a study of blood T cells in healthy people across ages. Overall study results and limits: Both higher diversity and more naive CD4+ cells marked long-lived donors when set against aged donors.

It was with a sample-barcoded 5' primer and a J-beta primer mix that a second PCR of about 6 to 12 cycles was run. Each cDNA molecule, via a template-switch adaptor with 12 random nucleotides, was tagged. At least 2.5 million CDR3-containing paired-end reads were obtained per sample. TCRdb used MiXCR to reprocess the 5' RACE reads, holding one entry per CDR3 protein. The sample lists some 1,500,000 distinct CDR3 sequences, less than 45% occurring once. V lost 0 bases, J lost 5 bases, and 10 bases lay in between. The germline gives CDR1 LGHDT, CDR2 YNNKEL (reference sequence). This CDR3 region has 14 residues. A remark on this clonotype: The antigen remains unidentified.

The sample comprised blood. This chain connects TRBV3-1 to TRBJ2-5; D gene uncertain. The receptor's source is a woman aged 18-29 years in good health. The CDR3 DNA follows: TGTGCCAGCAGCCAAGATTTCAGGCGGGAGACCCAGTACTTC. Encoded protein: CASSQDFRRETQYF.